This T cell receptor (beta chain) was sequenced in a study of blood T cell repertoires in COVID-19. Looking at the study overall: Donors in the United States, Italy and Spain gave samples during acute or convalescent COVID-19. Nucleic acid was either cDNA or gDNA, and it came from T cells, B-cell-depleted T cells, or PBMCs.

Living in about two dozen US areas, the participants were between roughly 18 and 89 years of age. Two negative PCRs, clearance, or symptom resolution characterized the recovered Cohort 3 donors. Libraries were prepared by immunoSEQ multiplex PCR; TCRdb keeps only in-frame clonotypes and omits some of them. The sample consists of hundreds of thousands of clones, under 95% of them appearing once. Germline V lookup: CDR1 MDHEN, CDR2 SYDVKM. The CDR3 totals 13 residues. V lost 7 bases and J lost 4, with 13 bases in between. The clonotype was recovered from a man between 60 and 70 years old who had recovered from COVID-19. The sample comprised PBMCs or T cells enriched from blood (not recorded which). The chain combines TRBV28 with TRBJ1-2; D is undetermined. CDR3 sequence reads: CASMTPGRYGYTF. The CDR3 nucleotides read TGTGCCAGCATGACCCCAGGTCGCTATGGCTACACCTTC.